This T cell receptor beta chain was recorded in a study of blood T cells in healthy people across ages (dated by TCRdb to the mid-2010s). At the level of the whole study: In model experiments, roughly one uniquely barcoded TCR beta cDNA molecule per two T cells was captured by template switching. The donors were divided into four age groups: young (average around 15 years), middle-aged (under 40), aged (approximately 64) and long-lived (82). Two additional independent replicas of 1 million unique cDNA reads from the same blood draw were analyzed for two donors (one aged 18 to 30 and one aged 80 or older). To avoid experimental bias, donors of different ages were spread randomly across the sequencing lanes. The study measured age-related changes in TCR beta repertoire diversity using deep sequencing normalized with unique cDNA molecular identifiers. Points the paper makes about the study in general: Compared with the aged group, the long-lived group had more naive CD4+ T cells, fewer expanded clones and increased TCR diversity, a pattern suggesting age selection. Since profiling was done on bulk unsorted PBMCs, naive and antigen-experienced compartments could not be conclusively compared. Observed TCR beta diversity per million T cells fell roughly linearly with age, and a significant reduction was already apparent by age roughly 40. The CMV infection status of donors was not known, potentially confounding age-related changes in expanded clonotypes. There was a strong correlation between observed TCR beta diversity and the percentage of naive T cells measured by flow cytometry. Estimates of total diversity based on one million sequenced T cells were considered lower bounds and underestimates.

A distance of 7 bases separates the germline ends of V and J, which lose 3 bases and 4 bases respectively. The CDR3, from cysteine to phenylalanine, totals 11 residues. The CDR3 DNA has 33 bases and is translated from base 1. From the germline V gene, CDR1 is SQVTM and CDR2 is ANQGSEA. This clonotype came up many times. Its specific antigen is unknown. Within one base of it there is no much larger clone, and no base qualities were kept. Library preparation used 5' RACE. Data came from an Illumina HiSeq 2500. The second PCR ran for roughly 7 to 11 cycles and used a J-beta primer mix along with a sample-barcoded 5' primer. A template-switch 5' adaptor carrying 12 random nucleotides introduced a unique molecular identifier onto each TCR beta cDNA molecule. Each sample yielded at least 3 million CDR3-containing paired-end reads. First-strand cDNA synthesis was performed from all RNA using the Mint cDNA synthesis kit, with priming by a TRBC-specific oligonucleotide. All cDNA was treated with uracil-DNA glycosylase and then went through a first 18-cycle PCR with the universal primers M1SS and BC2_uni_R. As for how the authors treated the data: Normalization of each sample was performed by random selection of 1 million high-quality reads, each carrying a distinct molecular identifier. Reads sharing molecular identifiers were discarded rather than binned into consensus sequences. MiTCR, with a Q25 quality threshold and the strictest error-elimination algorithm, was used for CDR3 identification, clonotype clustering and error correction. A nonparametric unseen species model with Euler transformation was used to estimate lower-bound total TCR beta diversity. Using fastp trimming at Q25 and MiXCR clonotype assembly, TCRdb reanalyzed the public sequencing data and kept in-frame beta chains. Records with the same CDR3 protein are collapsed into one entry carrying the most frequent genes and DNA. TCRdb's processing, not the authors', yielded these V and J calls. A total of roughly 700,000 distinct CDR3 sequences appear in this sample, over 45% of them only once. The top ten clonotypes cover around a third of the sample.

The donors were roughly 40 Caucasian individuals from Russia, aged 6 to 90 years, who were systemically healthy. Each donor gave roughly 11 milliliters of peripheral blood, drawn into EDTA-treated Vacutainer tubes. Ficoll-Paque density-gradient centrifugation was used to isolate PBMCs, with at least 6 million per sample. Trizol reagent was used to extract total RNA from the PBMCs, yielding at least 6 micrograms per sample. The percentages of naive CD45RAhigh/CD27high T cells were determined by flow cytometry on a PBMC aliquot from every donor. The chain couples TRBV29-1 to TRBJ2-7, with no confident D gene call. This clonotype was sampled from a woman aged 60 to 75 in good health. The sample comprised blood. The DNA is TGCAGCGTTGACGGCACTTACGAGCAGTACTTC. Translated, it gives CSVDGTYEQYF.